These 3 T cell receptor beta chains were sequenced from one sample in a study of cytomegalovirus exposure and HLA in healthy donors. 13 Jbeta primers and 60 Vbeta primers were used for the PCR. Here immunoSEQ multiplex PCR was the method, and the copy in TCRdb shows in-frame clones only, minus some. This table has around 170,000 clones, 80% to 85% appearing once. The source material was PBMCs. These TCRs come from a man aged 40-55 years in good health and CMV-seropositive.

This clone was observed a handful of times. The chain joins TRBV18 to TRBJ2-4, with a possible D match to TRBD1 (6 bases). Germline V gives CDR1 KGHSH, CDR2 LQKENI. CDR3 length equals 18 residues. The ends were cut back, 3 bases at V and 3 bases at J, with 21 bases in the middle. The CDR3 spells CASSPGFAGEKYKNIQYF. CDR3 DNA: TGTGCCAGCTCACCCGGGTTTGCAGGGGAGAAGTACAAAAACATTCAGTACTTC.

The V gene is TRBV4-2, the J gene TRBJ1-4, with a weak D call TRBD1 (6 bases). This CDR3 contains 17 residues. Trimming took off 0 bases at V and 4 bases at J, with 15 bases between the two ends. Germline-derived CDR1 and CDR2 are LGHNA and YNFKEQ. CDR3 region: CASSQEGTGNNNEKLFF. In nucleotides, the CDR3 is TGTGCCAGCAGCCAAGAAGGCACAGGGAATAATAATGAAAAACTGTTTTTT.

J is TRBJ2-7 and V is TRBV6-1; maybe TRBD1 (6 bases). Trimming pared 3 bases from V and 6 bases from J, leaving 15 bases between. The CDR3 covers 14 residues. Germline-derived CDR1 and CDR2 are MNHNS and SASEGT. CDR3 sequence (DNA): TGTGCCAGCAGTGATACACAGGGTTCCACCGAGCAGTACTTC. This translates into CASSDTQGSTEQYF.